The clone carrying this T cell receptor (beta chain) appeared once. Its antigen is undetermined. This sample was taken from a study of chemoradiotherapy in HPV16-positive cancers. Study in general: Functional T-cell assays on a couple of HPV16-positive patients' cells defined candidate HPV-specific clones and common TCR motifs.

Whole-study findings and limits: During treatment, candidate HPV-specific clones and E7-related motifs expanded in tumor. HPV-responsive T-cell expansion during chemoradiotherapy was linked to improved recurrence-free survival in HPV16-positive patients. The functional HPV-specific definition rests on just two HPV16-positive patients.

The repertoire was sequenced with immunoSEQ multiplex PCR; TCRdb's copy has only in-frame clones and lacks some. The sample lists about 12,000 clones, roughly nine tenths occurring once. Sample: blood, taken from a patient who underwent chemoradiotherapy. This clonotype was obtained from a human donor with HPV-associated anogenital cancer.

This chain's CDR3 is CASNPGTARNYGYTF. The CDR3 DNA reads as TGTGCCAGCAACCCCGGGACAGCAAGAAACTATGGCTACACCTTC. The V and J genes are TRBV28 and TRBJ1-2; TRBD1 aligns across 7 bases. The ends lost 7 bases at V and 2 bases at J; junction bases unmatched: 10. This CDR3 contains 15 residues. The germline V gene encodes CDR1 MDHEN and CDR2 SYDVKM.